This TCR beta chain was sequenced during a study of T cells after yellow fever vaccination. Study results and limitations: FACS-sorted repertoires could harbor abundant contaminating bulk-population clonotypes.

Many counts were recorded for this clonotype. Its cognate antigen is unknown. A junction boundary mismatches the germline segment, possibly from a read error. UMIs were added to TCR cDNA along with a universal primer site when it was made by 5'RACE template switching. TCRdb independently ran MiXCR on the 5' RACE reads; one entry per CDR3 protein. The repertoire holds 300,000 to 350,000 distinct CDR3 sequences, approximately 12% seen once, with approximately 3.3% in the top ten. CDR3 length equals 14 residues. Germline CDR1 and CDR2: SGHRS and YFSETQ. The TCR sequence derives from a man younger than 30 who received the YFV17D yellow fever vaccine. The gene calls are TRBV5-1 and TRBJ2-7, with D hard to call. Source: CD4+ T cells sorted from PBMCs, taken 45 days after the yellow fever booster vaccination. The CDR3, as DNA: TGTGCCAGCAGTCCCGGCCCCAGCTCCTACGAGCAGTACTTC. Amino acids: CASSPGPSSYEQYF. The full variable domain, rest sourced from reference TRBV5-1 and TRBJ2-7, is KAGVTQTPRYLIKTRGQQVTLSCSPISGHRSVSWYQQTPGQGLQFLFEYFSETQRNKGNFPGRFSGRQFSNSRSEMNVSTLELGDSALYLCASSPGPSSYEQYFGPGTRLTVT.